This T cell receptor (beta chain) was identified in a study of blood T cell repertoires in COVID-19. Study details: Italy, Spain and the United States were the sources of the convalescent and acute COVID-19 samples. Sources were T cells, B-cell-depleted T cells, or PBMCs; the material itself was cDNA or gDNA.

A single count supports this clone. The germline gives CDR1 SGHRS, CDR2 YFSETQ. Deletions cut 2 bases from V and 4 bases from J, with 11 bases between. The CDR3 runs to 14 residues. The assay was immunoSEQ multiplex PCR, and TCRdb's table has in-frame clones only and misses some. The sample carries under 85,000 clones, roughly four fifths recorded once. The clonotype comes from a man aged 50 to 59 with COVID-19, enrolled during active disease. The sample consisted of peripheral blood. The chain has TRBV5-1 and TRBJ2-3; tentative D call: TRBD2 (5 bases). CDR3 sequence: CASSFGSIADTQYF. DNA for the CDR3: TGCGCCAGCAGCTTTGGGAGCATAGCAGATACGCAGTATTTT.